The rows below give T cell receptor beta chains drawn from one sample of a study of blood T cells in healthy people across ages. Via MiXCR, TCRdb re-called the 5' RACE reads, giving one row per CDR3 protein. Of about 1.6 million distinct CDR3 sequences listed, about 35% are singletons. The sample comprised blood. These receptors came from a woman in her twenties or thirties in good health. The conserved cysteine and the conserved F or W are not part of the CDR3 here.

ASSLGPRGGMSTDTQY	TRBV7-3	TRBJ2-3
ASSTGQGAGGEQF	TRBV5-1	TRBJ2-1
ASSFLAGAGYNEQF	TRBV27	TRBJ2-1
ASSPTQRQGKSYEQY	TRBV9	NA
ASNSHQPGIQETQY	TRBV5-1	TRBJ2-5
ASSYSIGTGREQY	TRBV6-6	TRBJ2-7
ASSEVSNYGYT	TRBV6-1	TRBJ1-2
AIVNGQGASDGYT	TRBV10-3	TRBJ1-2
ASSFDLGSYNEQF	TRBV7-9	TRBJ2-1
ASSPWWGASTDTQY	TRBV11-2	TRBJ2-3
ASSLWLPGVQF	TRBV27	TRBJ2-1
ASSQASGQGYEQF	TRBV4-2	TRBJ2-1
ASGEATSEETQY	TRBV3-1	TRBJ2-5
ASSSTGQGKAF	TRBV27	TRBJ1-1
ASRMVDNSPLH	TRBV6-5	TRBJ1-6
ASSLAGQAHFEQF	TRBV13	TRBJ2-1
ASSFGLAGGQGTQY	TRBV12-3/TRBV12-4	TRBJ2-5
SVLQGLEDEQY	TRBV20-1	TRBJ2-7
ASNAVADSNQPQH	TRBV2	TRBJ1-5
ASRPTASYEQY	TRBV25-1	TRBJ2-7
ASSYAANVLT	TRBV6-6	TRBJ2-6
SARDRRVANTGELF	TRBV20-1	TRBJ2-2
SARGERAGGRKGFHEQF	TRBV20-1	TRBJ2-1
ASSVRDGTNYGYT	TRBV5-4	TRBJ1-2
ASSQPYEQY	TRBV4-2	TRBJ2-7
AWPGPGGYT	TRBV30	TRBJ1-2
ASSSNGGQGEPFGLQPQH	TRBV21-1	TRBJ1-5
ASSLEGLNSYNEQF	TRBV5-4	TRBJ2-1
SASRSTGGGETLY	TRBV20-1	TRBJ2-5
ASSLTGAGPKNIQY	TRBV7-3	TRBJ2-4
ASSQVGGTGACMAQY	TRBV3-1	TRBJ2-5
ASSLVGTSGGVANGQF	TRBV7-3	TRBJ2-1
ASSTPPGTGGGEQY	TRBV3-1	TRBJ2-7
ASSQERGLGEQY	TRBV4-1	TRBJ2-7
ASSPLRVQETQY	TRBV18	TRBJ2-5
ASSLSFGQGGRHEQY	TRBV28	TRBJ2-7
ASSPAWGMNTEAF	TRBV5-1	TRBJ1-1
ATSREGEQF	TRBV15	TRBJ2-1
ASSQVFIAGPPNTEAF	TRBV4-1	TRBJ1-1
ASSMFPGRIGSGQY	TRBV7-2	TRBJ2-3
ASSGKGTGDFNEQY	TRBV9	TRBJ2-7
ATSRDPTSGTDTQY	TRBV15	TRBJ2-3
ASGLGMGNEQF	TRBV12-5	TRBJ2-1
ASSLLGTPGSSGVYTDTQY	TRBV5-6	TRBJ2-3
ASSSAAGTRPKNIQY	TRBV28	TRBJ2-4